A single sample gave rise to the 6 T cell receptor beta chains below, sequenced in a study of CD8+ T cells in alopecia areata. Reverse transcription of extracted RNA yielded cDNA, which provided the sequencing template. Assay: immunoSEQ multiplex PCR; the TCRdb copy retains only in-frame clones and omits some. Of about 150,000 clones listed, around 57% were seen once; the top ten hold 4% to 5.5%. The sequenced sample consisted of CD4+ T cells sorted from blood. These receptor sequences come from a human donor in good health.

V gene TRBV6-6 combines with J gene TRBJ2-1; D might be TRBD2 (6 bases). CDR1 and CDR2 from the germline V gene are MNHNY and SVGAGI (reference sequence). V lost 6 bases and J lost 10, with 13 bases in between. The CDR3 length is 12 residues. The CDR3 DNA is TGTGCCAGCAGGCGGGACTCAGGAGAGCAGTTCTTC. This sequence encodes CASRRDSGEQFF.

As DNA, the CDR3 is TGCAGCGGGGGGACTAGCGGCACAGATACGCAGTATTTT. It encodes CSGGTSGTDTQYF. This chain joins TRBV29-1 and TRBJ2-3, with 10 nucleotides matching TRBD2. CDR1 is SQVTM, CDR2 ANQGSEA, per germline. The V and J ends lost 7 bases and 1 base, in that order; junction bases with no gene match: 2. This CDR3 is 13 amino acids long.

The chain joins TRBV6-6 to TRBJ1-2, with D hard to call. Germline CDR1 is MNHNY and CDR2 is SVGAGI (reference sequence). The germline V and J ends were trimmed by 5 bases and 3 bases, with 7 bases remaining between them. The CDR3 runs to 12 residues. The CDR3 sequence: CASSRSDYGYTF. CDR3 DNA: TGTGCCAGCAGTCGGTCTGACTATGGCTACACCTTC.

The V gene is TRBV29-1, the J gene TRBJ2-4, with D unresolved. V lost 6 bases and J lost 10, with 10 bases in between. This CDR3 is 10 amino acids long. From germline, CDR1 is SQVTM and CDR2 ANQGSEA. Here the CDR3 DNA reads TGCAGCGTGTCCGATAAAATTCAGTACTTC. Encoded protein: CSVSDKIQYF.

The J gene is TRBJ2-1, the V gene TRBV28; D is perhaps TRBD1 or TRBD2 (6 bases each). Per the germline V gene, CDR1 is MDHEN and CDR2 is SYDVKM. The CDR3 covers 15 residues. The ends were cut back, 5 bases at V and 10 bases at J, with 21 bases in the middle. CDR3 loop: CASSPVGGGIGEQFF. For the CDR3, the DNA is TGTGCCAGCAGTCCCGTTGGAGGGGGGATAGGGGAGCAGTTCTTC.

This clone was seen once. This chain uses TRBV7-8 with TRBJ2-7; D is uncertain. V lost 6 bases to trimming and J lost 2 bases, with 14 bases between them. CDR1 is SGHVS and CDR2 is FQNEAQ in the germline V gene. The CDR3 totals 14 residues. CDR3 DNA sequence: TGTGCCAGCAGGAGAACTTCCAGCGCCTACGAGCAGTACTTC. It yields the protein CASRRTSSAYEQYF.